The present T cell receptor (beta chain) was sequenced within a study of T cells after yellow fever vaccination. Background on the study: Each low-cell-number fraction was prepared by means of SMART-Seq v4 Ultra Low Input. Study outcomes and limitations: The CD4 and CD8 compartments had a small share of their clonotypes in common. The secondary response peaked faster, at day 5 versus 15, but was weaker.

Details on this clonotype: The antigen is unknown.

TCRdb reanalysed the 5' RACE reads using MiXCR and keeps one entry per CDR3 protein. The sample shows about 630,000 distinct CDR3 sequences, roughly 12% of them seen only once. CDR3 length: 15 residues. V shed 6 bases and J shed 0 bases, with 17 bases lying between them. CDR1 DFQATT and CDR2 SNEGSKA come from the germline V gene (reference sequence). The chain is built from TRBV20-1 and TRBJ1-1, with D possibly TRBD1 on 6 matching bases. The input for sequencing was PBMCs, taken on the day of the yellow fever booster vaccination. The receptor comes from a man aged 30 to 39 who received the YFV17D yellow fever vaccine. The CDR3 protein is CSAPLGGRMNTEAFF. In DNA form, the CDR3 reads TGCAGTGCCCCCCTCGGGGGCCGGATGAACACTGAAGCTTTCTTT.